The present entry profiles one T cell receptor beta chain with its context. Its antigen remains unidentified. Per the germline V gene, CDR1 is MDHEN and CDR2 is SYDVKM. Unmatched junction bases numbered 4, after V lost 5 bases and J lost 0 bases. CDR3 length equals 15 residues. This specimen comes from a study of siplizumab effects on memory and regulatory T cells. Here immunoSEQ multiplex PCR was the method, and the copy in TCRdb shows in-frame clones only, minus some. Seen here are over 100,000 clones, roughly 90% observed once, and the top ten hold around 1.1%. Findings and caveats of the study: Proliferating clones, CD4+ or CD8+, lacked an assignable naive or memory phenotype in roughly 75-97% of cases. Sequences below about 10^-5 frequency were poorly captured, limiting mapping of alloreactive clones. Fewer alloreactive sequences mapped to unstimulated CD4+ memory cells under siplizumab.

The V and J genes are TRBV28 and TRBJ1-5; TRBD1 agrees at 7 bases. Sequenced input: CD4+ T cells sorted from blood. The source is a human donor in good health. DNA of the CDR3: TGTGCCAGCAGTCCGGACAGGTATAGCAATCAGCCCCAGCATTTT. As protein: CASSPDRYSNQPQHF.